The present entry profiles one TCR beta chain with its context. Its antigen is currently unknown. Germline assignment: CDR1 MDHEN and CDR2 SYDVKM. The CDR3 consists of 15 residues. V shed 2 bases and J shed 4 bases, with 12 bases lying between them. Primers for the PCR totalled 60 Vbeta and 13 Jbeta. Some clones are missing from TCRdb's copy, which holds only in-frame ones; the method was immunoSEQ multiplex PCR. The repertoire holds around 130,000 clones, with less than 85% as singletons. The data were obtained in a study of cytomegalovirus exposure and HLA in healthy donors. General study findings and limits: Sequences of the TCR beta chain were said to predict the HLA-A and HLA-B alleles of most subjects accurately. The study put 150 or so TCR beta chains on its list as cytomegalovirus-associated.

The genes are TRBV28 and TRBJ2-4, with a possible D match to TRBD1 (5 bases). Input material: PBMCs. The TCR sequence derives from a woman aged 40-49 years in good health and CMV-seropositive. The CDR3 DNA reads TGTGCCAGCAGTTTACCCAGGGCACGTAAAAACATTCAGTACTTC. This codes for CASSLPRARKNIQYF.